This TCR beta chain emerged from a study of regulatory T cells in long-lasting Graves disease. Both iRepertoire HTBI primers and Arm-PCR of CDR3 regions were used to build the TCR beta libraries. TCRdb reprocessed the multiplex PCR reads via MiXCR and lists one record per CDR3 protein. Of 400,000 to 650,000 distinct CDR3 sequences in the sample, roughly 16% are singletons; the top ten hold more than 20%. This clonotype was recorded many times. Its target is not known. Germline values: CDR1 LGHDT, CDR2 YNNKEL (reference sequence). Trimming stripped 0 bases from V and 1 base from J, with 6 bases between. The CDR3 is made up of 15 amino acids. Study-wide findings and caveats: A greater number of public clonotypes (approximately 2,500) was shared by persistent patients than by new patients (approximately 880).

The time point is: newly diagnosed GD, antithyroid drugs for less than 3 months. PBMC-derived RNA was used for the TCR library. Separately, the same data were catalogued under a study of T cells in Graves' hyperthyroidism and ophthalmopathy. This second report adds: Those patients with uncontrolled infection, other autoimmune disease, pregnancy or lactation were excluded. Diagnoses were made from clinical symptoms, serum measures (thyroxine and TRAb), thyroid ultrasound and orbital computed tomography.

This sequence was found in a woman aged 35-65 years with Graves disease. Specimen: peripheral blood mononuclear cells (PBMCs), collected at new diagnosis, from a patient treated with antithyroid drugs. The chain is built from TRBV3-1 and TRBJ2-2; TRBD2 is a possible D gene (5 bases). The CDR3 DNA is TGTGCCAGCAGCCAAGATCGGGGGAACACCGGGGAGCTGTTTTTT. Its translation is CASSQDRGNTGELFF.